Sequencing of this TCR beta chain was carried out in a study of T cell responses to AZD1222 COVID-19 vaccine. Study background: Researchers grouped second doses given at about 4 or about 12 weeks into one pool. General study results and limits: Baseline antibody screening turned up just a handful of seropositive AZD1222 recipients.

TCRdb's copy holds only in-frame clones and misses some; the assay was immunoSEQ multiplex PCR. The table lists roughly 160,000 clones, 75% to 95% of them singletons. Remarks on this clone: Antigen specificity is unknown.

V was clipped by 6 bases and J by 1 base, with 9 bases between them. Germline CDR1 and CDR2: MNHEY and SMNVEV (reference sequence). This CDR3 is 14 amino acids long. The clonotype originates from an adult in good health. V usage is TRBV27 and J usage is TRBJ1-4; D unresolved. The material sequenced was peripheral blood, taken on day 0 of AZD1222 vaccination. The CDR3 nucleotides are TGTGCCAGCAGCCGACGGTTAACTAATGAAAAACTGTTTTTT. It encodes CASSRRLTNEKLFF.